The T cell receptor beta chain under discussion was sequenced for a study of shared clonotypes between healthy human individuals (dated by TCRdb to 2020 to 2022). About the study as a whole: The cohort included three men and a couple of women between 18 and 49 years of age. For each donor, three plates each were used for CD4 naive and CD4 memory, two plates were used for CD8 naive, and one plate was used for CD8 memory. Blood TCR repertoires of about five healthy adults were deeply sequenced to estimate repertoire size and the extent of clonotype sharing between individuals. To increase sequencing depth and limit assay-specific biases, TCR repertoire library preparation and sequencing were carried out by different laboratories using diverse techniques. Between about 0.9 and 8.9 billion PBMCs per donor were obtained by leukapheresis.

CD8 naive samples were CD45RO-negative cells positively selected for CCR7, giving a CD45RA+CCR7+ population that excluded TemRA cells. The donors were healthy, HIV-negative adults who had no recently reported acute infections or vaccinations. Every donor was a Caucasian adult living in Nashville, Tennessee, USA. After blood collection by leukapheresis, PBMCs were isolated using Ficoll-Histopaque density gradient centrifugation and then cryopreserved in the vapor phase of liquid nitrogen. Analytical flow cytometry was used to check the purity and quantity of each magnetically sorted T cell population. Genomic DNA was isolated from every sorted fraction and measured by UV absorbance on a Nanodrop 2000c. Overall study results and their limits: Compared with non-shared clonotypes, clonotypes shared by all four sorted-subset donors had higher generation probabilities. Because the study included a small number of donors, the genetic and exposure-history diversity represented was limited. Rarefaction of sorted-subset datasets indicated incomplete sequencing despite the large sequencing depth. Larger estimated clonotype richness was generally found for naive subsets than for memory subsets. Sampling was restricted to blood, and TCR repertoires in tissue are likely to differ from TCR repertoires in blood. Pairwise subsampling indicated that sequencing depth was expected to affect the degree of clonotype sharing among donors. Across a handful of donors, approximately 5% of naive CD4, roughly 3.4% of naive CD8, approximately 2.5% of memory CD4, and 0.3% to 0.45% of memory CD8 clonotypes were shared.

Points on this clone: No cognate antigen has been identified for it. No much larger clonotype is one base removed from it; base qualities were not supplied.

V gives up 1 base and J gives up 8 bases, and the segment between their germline ends measures 11 bases. CDR1 and CDR2, looked up from the germline V gene, are SGHDN and FVKESK. Taken from cysteine to phenylalanine, the CDR3 has 13 residues. Here the CDR3 DNA is all that survives: 39 bases in frame from base 1. Using the deep immunoSEQ assay, multiplex PCR amplified TCR CDR3 regions from genomic DNA. Extracted genomic DNA from each cell subset was spread evenly across all wells of several immunoSEQ 96-well plates, with each plate serving as a replicate. For sorted subsets, about 200 ng genomic DNA, equal to 30,000 or so T cell genomes, was loaded into each replicate PCR. Purified libraries were measured with a Qubit 3.0 fluorometer, size-checked on a Bioanalyzer 2100, and measured again with the KAPA Library Quantification kit. Each immunoSEQ 96-well plate was sequenced on its own single-read 150-cycle Illumina NextSeq 550 flow cell. The authors processed their data as follows. Because only junctional sequences without quality scores were contained in the immunoSEQ output, filtering matching that applied to full-length reads could not be performed. Sequences were annotated with PyIR, a Python wrapper for IgBLAST v1.9, using IMGT germline references to assign V/J genes and CDR3. Reads were filtered out if the reads had weak V/J assignments (E-value above 1e-6), no CDR3, stop codons, out-of-frame junctions, or ambiguous translated residues. A V3J clonotype was defined by an identical inferred V gene, J gene, and CDR3 amino acid sequence. Percentage overlap between repertoires was computed as shared unique clonotypes divided by the size of the smaller repertoire. Three approaches were used to assess repertoire richness: RTK rarefaction, the Chao1 estimator, and Recon v2.1 estimates of unobserved clonotypes. Generation probabilities for all TCRbeta clonotypes obtained by the gDNA method from a few donors were computed using OLGA. Here the immuneACCESS table is served through TCRdb, limited to in-frame sequences with V and J called. Missing clones are a known gap in these copies; in checked studies unresolved V genes cover under half, and the rest lacks a known reason. V, J and clone size were drawn from that table, and D and trimming were deduced from the DNA. The sample contains approximately 2,200,000 clones, 90% to 95% of them found a single time. The ten largest account for around 1.7% of the sample.

This TCR derives from a man between 18 and 35 years old in good health. Some clones in this sample may be carry-over from other donors' samples. The specimen was naive CD8+ T cells from PBMCs. The sample's cell subset or site label, in plain terms: CD45RA+CCR7+. The rearranged segments are TRBV14 and TRBJ1-2, with an unclear D gene assignment. The CDR3 region reads CASSQASAGGYTF. The DNA sequence follows: TGTGCCAGCAGCCAAGCGTCAGCGGGGGGCTACACCTTC.